This T cell receptor beta chain stems from a study of blood T cell repertoires in COVID-19 (dated by TCRdb to 2020 to 2022). For context, the study as a whole: Samples covering the acute and convalescent phases of COVID-19 were provided by collaborators in the United States, Italy and Spain. Subjects who had been exposed to COVID-19, were actively infected with it, or had recovered from it provided the deeply sampled blood TCRbeta repertoires that made up the dataset. The prospective study material was composed of cDNA or gDNA derived from T cells, B-cell-depleted T cells, or PBMCs. Samples came from the ongoing ImmuneRACE study (first 160 participants) plus 1,254 subjects from 6 global collaborators. A freely available public database, intended as a resource for researchers studying the immune response to SARS-CoV-2, is where the repertoires were released. Where available, HLA class I and class II types were obtained from metadata supplied by the sample provider rather than from assay-based typing. The sample metadata nearly always contained a de-identified subject ID, COVID-19 status, age in years and sex. The study at large found these results: Clinical and demographic metadata were provided uncurated, with the amount varying by source and participant.

Note on this clone: The clone's antigen remains unknown. Base qualities were left out, and no much larger clone turns up one base away.

TCRbeta CDR3 regions were amplified from genomic DNA by means of the immunoSEQ Assay, a bias-controlled multiplex PCR. Processing in the source paper ran as follows. The number of nucleated cells in each sample was estimated by amplification of reference gene primers within the assay. To quantify the absolute abundance of each unique TCRbeta CDR3 rearrangement, sequence reads were collapsed and filtered. For each sample, productive Simpson clonality was calculated as the square root of Simpson's diversity index across productive rearrangements. The table comes from immuneACCESS by way of TCRdb, which keeps in-frame sequences with V and J called. Part of the clones is missing from these tables; in studies checked, under half for an unresolved V gene and the rest for unknown reasons. The DNA gave D and trimming, while V, J and clone size come from that table. The sample yields 45,000 to 60,000 clones; about 88% were counted once. The ten largest clones capture approximately 2.5% of the sample.

Collaborating institutions collected whole blood in K2EDTA tubes following their own protocols. For TCRbeta analysis, collaborator samples were shipped as frozen whole blood, as isolated PBMCs, or as DNA extracted from either sample type. The clonotype comes from a man aged 45-65 years with acute or convalescent COVID-19. The source material was peripheral blood.

The CDR3 protein: CASSQIGESPNEKLFF. The DNA is as follows: TGCGCCAGCAGCCAAATAGGAGAGTCTCCTAATGAAAAACTGTTTTTT. The rearrangement combines TRBV4-1 with TRBJ1-4; too little of a D gene remains to name it. The V end loses 2 bases and the J end loses 3 bases, and a stretch of 13 bases separates them. According to the germline V gene, CDR1 reads MGHRA and CDR2 reads YSYEKL. The CDR3 contains 16 residues, cysteine and phenylalanine counted. Of the read, only the CDR3 DNA is kept; its 48 bases are in frame from base 1.